The 23 T cell receptor beta chains listed next were all sequenced from one sample in a study of siplizumab effects on memory and regulatory T cells. Only in-frame clones appear in the TCRdb table, and some are missing; sequencing was by immunoSEQ multiplex PCR. The sample records more than 60,000 clones, roughly 96% being singletons. Sequenced sample: naive CD8+ T cells sorted from blood. Every receptor here comes from a human donor in good health.

The gene calls are TRBV5-4 and TRBJ1-2; D is undetermined. Trimming shortened V by 4 bases and J by 7 bases, and 14 bases separated the two germline ends. Germline V gene sequence: CDR1 SGHNT, CDR2 YYREEE (reference sequence). This CDR3 is 13 amino acids long. The CDR3 DNA follows: TGTGCCAGCAGCACAGAGACGGTTGGTGGCTACACCTTC. Its protein is CASSTETVGGYTF.

The chain is built from TRBV13 and TRBJ2-7; D remains unclear. CDR3 length: 12 residues. Per germline, CDR1 PRHDT and CDR2 FYEKMQ (reference sequence). Trimming removed 4 bases from V and 2 bases from J, with 6 bases in between. In nucleotides, the CDR3 is TGTGCCAGCAGCTCAAACGCCTACGAGCAGTACTTC. Its translation: CASSSNAYEQYF.

The chain joins TRBV6-5 to TRBJ1-2; weak D call: TRBD1 (5 bases). V was trimmed by 3 bases and J by 8 bases, leaving 22 bases between them. The CDR3 covers 16 residues. Germline V gene data show CDR1 as MNHEY and CDR2 as SVGAGI. The CDR3 nucleotides are TGTGCCAGCAGTTATAGTTCAGGGACCTCCTCCCTAGGCTACACCTTC. The encoded protein is CASSYSSGTSSLGYTF.

J is TRBJ2-5 and V is TRBV7-3, with unresolved D. Germline V gene data show CDR1 as SGHTA and CDR2 as FQGTGA. The V end was cut by 5 bases, the J end by 5 bases, with 12 bases between. This CDR3 is built from 13 residues. CDR3 in amino acids: CASSLLSGETQYF. The CDR3 nucleotides read TGTGCCAGCAGCCTCCTTTCGGGCGAGACCCAGTACTTC. Full variable domain (remainder filled in from reference TRBV7-3 and TRBJ2-5): GAGVSQTPSNKVTEKGKYVELRCDPISGHTALYWYRQSLGQGPEFLIYFQGTGAADDSGLPNDRFFAVRPEGSVSTLKIQRTERGDSAVYLCASSLLSGETQYFGPGTRLLVL.

The chain has TRBV6-1 and TRBJ1-2; 9 bases are shared with TRBD1. Germline V gene lookup returns CDR1 MNHNS and CDR2 SASEGT. This CDR3 contains 15 residues. V was pared by 5 bases and J by 5 bases, with 9 bases of the junction left unmatched. DNA for the CDR3: TGTGCCAGCAGTATGGGACAGGGTGCCGAATATGGCTACACCTTC. Its translation is CASSMGQGAEYGYTF.

The chain joins TRBV27 to TRBJ1-5; the D is unclear. Germline CDR1 is MNHEY and CDR2 is SMNVEV (reference sequence). Trimming took 5 bases from V and 8 from J, leaving 19 bases between them. The CDR3 length is 15 residues. The CDR3 loop is CASSLLGGAVEPQHF. CDR3 DNA sequence: TGTGCCAGCAGTCTGTTGGGAGGTGCGGTAGAGCCCCAGCATTTT.

This chain connects TRBV19 to TRBJ2-7; no firm D call. CDR1 is LNHDA, CDR2 SQIVND, per germline (reference sequence). The V end lost 3 bases, the J end lost 3 bases, and 9 bases lay between the germline ends. The CDR3 contains 13 residues. The CDR3 DNA sequence: TGTGCCAGTAGTATGACGGCAGGCTACGAGCAGTACTTC. Its translation is CASSMTAGYEQYF.

This clone is a singleton in its sample. The chain couples TRBV29-1 to TRBJ2-3; 11 bases line up with TRBD2. The CDR3 has 15 amino acids. V was pared by 1 base and J by 0 bases, with 0 bases of the junction left unmatched. Germline V lookup: CDR1 SQVTM, CDR2 ANQGSEA. Here the CDR3 reads CSVEGTSGSTDTQYF. The CDR3, as DNA: TGCAGCGTTGAAGGGACTAGCGGGAGCACAGATACGCAGTATTTT.

The chain links TRBV5-6 to TRBJ2-1; the match to TRBD2 covers 7 bases. The CDR3 has 14 residues. The germline V gene encodes CDR1 SGHDT and CDR2 YYEEEE. The V gene end was trimmed by 3 bases and the J gene end by 3 bases; junction bases not matched to a gene: 3. The CDR3 DNA reads as TGTGCCAGCAGCTCCCGGGACTACTACAATGAGCAGTTCTTC. This codes for CASSSRDYYNEQFF.

The chain employs TRBV7-6 and TRBJ2-2; TRBD2 matches 7 bases. The CDR3 is 13 amino acids. V dropped 4 bases and J dropped 6; count of bases not matched to a gene: 2. CDR1 is SGHVS and CDR2 is FNYEAQ in the germline V gene. The CDR3 DNA follows: TGTGCCAGCAGCTGGGCGGGGGCCGGGGAGCTGTTTTTT. Translated, it gives CASSWAGAGELFF.

The chain joins TRBV9 to TRBJ2-7; 9 bases are a match to TRBD2. V lost 4 bases to trimming and J lost 1 base; unmatched junction nucleotides: 3. The germline V gene has CDR1 SGDLS and CDR2 YYNGEE. The CDR3 covers 14 residues. This chain's CDR3 is CASSPSGDSYEQYF. CDR3 nucleotides: TGTGCCAGCAGCCCTAGCGGGGATTCCTACGAGCAGTACTTC.

The table lists this clone with a count of one. CDR3 protein: CASSAHEGAYGYTF. In nucleotides, the CDR3 is TGTGCCAGCAGCGCACACGAGGGGGCGTATGGCTACACCTTC. The gene calls are TRBV9 and TRBJ1-2, with 7 bases fitting TRBD1. Germline V gene sequence: CDR1 SGDLS, CDR2 YYNGEE. The CDR3 is 14 residues long. J lost 5 bases, V lost 3 bases, and 7 bases had no gene match. Full variable domain (missing parts from reference TRBV9 and TRBJ1-2): DSGVTQTPKHLITATGQRVTLRCSPRSGDLSVYWYQQSLDQGLQFLIQYYNGEERAKGNILERFSAQQFPDLHSELNLSSLELGDSALYFCASSAHEGAYGYTFGSGTRLTVV.

V usage is TRBV9 and J usage is TRBJ1-6; possibly TRBD1 for D (6 bases). V lost 3 bases and J 9 bases, leaving 10 bases between the germline ends. Germline V CDR1 and CDR2: SGDLS, YYNGEE. CDR3 length: 13 amino acids. The CDR3 loop is CASSEQGSSPLHF. The CDR3, as DNA: TGTGCCAGCAGCGAACAGGGTAGTTCACCCCTCCACTTT.

V usage is TRBV19 and J usage is TRBJ1-1, with a weak D call TRBD1 (6 bases). CDR1 is LNHDA, CDR2 SQIVND, per germline (reference sequence). The CDR3 has 14 amino acids. The V end was cut by 7 bases, the J end by 5 bases, with 17 bases between. CDR3 nucleotide sequence: TGTGCCAGTACCCCCGGCGGGGGCGCGACTGAAGCTTTCTTT. Amino acid sequence: CASTPGGGATEAFF. The full variable domain, with the rest looked up from reference TRBV19 and TRBJ1-1, is DGGITQSPKYLFRKEGQNVTLSCEQNLNHDAMYWYRQDPGQGLRLIYYSQIVNDFQKGDIAEGYSVSREKKESFPLTVTSAQKNPTAFYLCASTPGGGATEAFFGQGTRLTVV.

The rearrangement joins TRBV2 to TRBJ2-3; D unresolved. CDR1 is SNHLY and CDR2 is FYNNEI in the germline V gene. V lost 5 bases to trimming and J lost 0 bases, with 9 bases between them. The CDR3 has 14 residues. The CDR3 region is CASSTEPSTDTQYF. In nucleotides, the CDR3 is TGTGCCAGCAGTACAGAACCTAGCACAGATACGCAGTATTTT.

The CDR3 nucleotides read TGCGCCAGCAGCCAGTCTCAGTCGGACAATGAGCAGTTCTTC. Protein: CASSQSQSDNEQFF. The gene calls are TRBV4-3 and TRBJ2-1; D is unclear. Trimming removed 3 bases at V and 5 bases at J, with 11 bases between. The CDR3 spans 14 residues. Germline values: CDR1 LGHNA, CDR2 YSLEER.

The V call is TRBV6-5, the J call TRBJ2-1; 10 bases match TRBD2. Trimming took 5 bases from V and 1 from J; bases not matched to a gene: 2. The CDR3 is 15 residues long. From germline, CDR1 is MNHEY and CDR2 SVGAGI. The CDR3 DNA reads TGTGCCAGCAGTCCTAGCGGGGGTTCCTACAATGAGCAGTTCTTC. Translation: CASSPSGGSYNEQFF.

CDR3 amino acids: CASSFSGDYTDTQYF. The DNA of the CDR3 is TGTGCCAGCAGTTTTAGCGGGGACTACACAGATACGCAGTATTTT. The V gene is TRBV28, the J gene TRBJ2-3, with 8 bases fitting TRBD2. V was clipped by 3 bases and J by 2 bases; unmatched bases: 4. CDR1 and CDR2 (germline): MDHEN, SYDVKM. The CDR3 spans 15 residues. The full variable domain, in which reference TRBV28 and TRBJ2-3 provide the parts outside the CDR3, is DVKVTQSSRYLVKRTGEKVFLECVQDMDHENMFWYRQDPGLGLRLIYFSYDVKMKEKGDIPEGYSVSREKKERFSLILESASTNQTSMYLCASSFSGDYTDTQYFGPGTRLTVL.

This chain uses TRBV6-1 with TRBJ2-1; perhaps TRBD2 as D (5 bases). Germline CDR1 and CDR2: MNHNS and SASEGT. The ends were cut back, 2 bases at V and 9 bases at J, with 11 bases in the middle. The CDR3 contains 13 residues. The CDR3 DNA is TGTGCCAGCAGTGAATTATGGGGAGTTGAGCAGTTCTTC. Its protein is CASSELWGVEQFF.

This chain joins TRBV2 and TRBJ1-1, with a tentative D call TRBD1 (6 bases). V was trimmed by 8 bases and J by 1 base, leaving 8 bases between them. Germline lookup yields CDR1 SNHLY and CDR2 FYNNEI. The CDR3 loop spans 12 amino acids. Here the CDR3 reads CASAQGNTEAFF. CDR3 in DNA: TGTGCCAGCGCACAGGGGAACACTGAAGCTTTCTTT.

V gene TRBV6-5 combines with J gene TRBJ2-1; D not resolved. V was cut by 5 bases and J by 6 bases, with 14 bases left in between. Germline CDR1 reads MNHEY; CDR2 reads SVGAGI. The CDR3 loop spans 14 amino acids. CDR3 nucleotides: TGTGCCAGCAGTACCCACCTTTTAGGCAATGAGCAGTTCTTC. Its protein is CASSTHLLGNEQFF.

The V gene is TRBV27, the J gene TRBJ2-7; tentative D call: TRBD1 (5 bases). In germline, CDR1 is MNHEY, CDR2 SMNVEV (reference sequence). V was cut by 3 bases and J by 6 bases, with 9 bases left in between. This CDR3 has 12 residues. The CDR3 sequence is CASSFLGAEQYF. DNA for the CDR3: TGTGCCAGCAGTTTTTTAGGGGCCGAGCAGTACTTC.

The chain uses TRBV27 and TRBJ1-1; tentatively, D is TRBD1 (6 bases). Germline CDR1 is MNHEY and CDR2 is SMNVEV (reference sequence). The length of the CDR3 is 13 residues. The germline V and J ends were trimmed by 10 bases and 4 bases, with 16 bases remaining between them. CDR3 loop: CATKEGGGTEAFF. In nucleotides, the CDR3 is TGTGCCACCAAGGAGGGGGGCGGCACTGAAGCTTTCTTT.